The rows below give T cell receptor beta chains drawn from one sample of a study of PD-L1 blockade in urothelial cancer. Repertoires were generated with immunoSEQ multiplex PCR, while TCRdb's copy carries only in-frame clones and drops some. Altogether roughly 120,000 clones are present, 70% to 85% being singletons, with the ten largest covering 2.5% to 4%. Sample: PBMCs, taken around atezolizumab (anti-PD-L1) treatment. The receptors come from a man aged 50-60 years with urothelial cancer. The CDR3 runs from the conserved cysteine through the conserved F or W. A D gene is named only where the DNA matches it firmly. Expanded clones are given a class, and other clones once, few, many or no size at all.

j_gene | abundance | d_gene | v_gene | CDR3aa | CDR3nt
TRBJ2-1 | - | TRBD2 | TRBV7-7 | CASTPISGRNHEQFF | TGTGCTAGCACCCCAATCAGCGGGAGAAATCATGAGCAGTTCTTC
TRBJ2-3 | - | TRBD2 | TRBV19 | CASSSPGTSGSGKRDTQYF | TGTGCCAGTAGTTCACCCGGGACTAGCGGGAGTGGAAAAAGAGATACGCAGTATTTT
TRBJ1-1 | few | - | TRBV9 | CASSLTEGRMAEAFF | TGTGCCAGCAGCCTAACGGAGGGGCGCATGGCTGAAGCTTTCTTT
TRBJ1-1 | - | - | TRBV30 | CAWRTRGGTEAFF | TGTGCCTGGAGAACTAGGGGGGGAACTGAAGCTTTCTTT
TRBJ1-3 | - | TRBD1 | TRBV7-9 | CASSPEGQGPGNTIYF | TGTGCCAGCAGCCCGGAGGGACAGGGGCCGGGAAACACCATATATTTT
TRBJ2-1 | - | TRBD2 | TRBV28 | CASSSTGTSGRGWHEQFF | TGTGCCAGCAGTTCTACGGGGACTAGCGGGAGAGGATGGCATGAGCAGTTCTTC
TRBJ1-1 | - | - | TRBV6-6 | CASSYSTGEGDTEAFF | TGTGCCAGCAGTTACTCGACAGGAGAGGGGGACACTGAAGCTTTCTTT
TRBJ1-2 | - | - | TRBV2 | CASSEREGQFYGYTF | TGTGCCAGCAGCGAACGGGAAGGACAGTTCTATGGCTACACCTTC
TRBJ2-5 | few | TRBD2 | TRBV10-3 | CAISESGLAGARGQETQYF | TGTGCCATCAGTGAGTCTGGACTAGCGGGAGCCAGGGGACAAGAGACCCAGTACTTC
TRBJ2-7 | - | - | TRBV7-2 | CASSLVGVPSNYEQYF | TGTGCCAGCAGCTTAGTCGGGGTCCCCTCAAACTACGAGCAGTACTTC
TRBJ2-5 | once | - | TRBV27 | CASSSGTRKETQYF | TGTGCCAGCAGTTCCGGGACACGGAAAGAGACCCAGTACTTC
TRBJ1-1 | once | - | TRBV27 | CASSFRHLETEAFF | TGTGCCAGCAGTTTCCGACACCTTGAAACCGAAGCTTTCTTT
TRBJ1-1 | once | TRBD1 | TRBV5-1 | CASRRSQGAKAGPLNTEAFF | TGCGCCAGCCGCAGATCACAGGGGGCCAAAGCTGGGCCGCTGAACACTGAAGCTTTCTTT
TRBJ2-7 | - | TRBD1 | TRBV6-5 | CASSSRDRGQYEQYF | TGTGCCAGCAGTTCCCGGGACAGGGGGCAGTACGAGCAGTACTTC
TRBJ2-7 | - | - | TRBV19 | CASMGRNYEQYF | TGTGCCAGTATGGGGAGAAACTACGAGCAGTACTTC
TRBJ2-7 | - | - | TRBV21-1 | CATGRDRPIYEQYF | TGTGCCACCGGGAGGGACAGACCCATCTACGAGCAGTACTTC
TRBJ2-1 | few | - | TRBV2 | CASSDSKSEQFF | TGTGCCAGCAGTGATTCTAAATCCGAGCAGTTCTTC
TRBJ2-1 | - | TRBD2 | TRBV27 | CASSSGLAEQFF | TGTGCCAGCAGTTCCGGACTAGCTGAGCAGTTCTTC
TRBJ1-5 | - | TRBD1 | TRBV9 | CASSGGTGLNQPQHF | TGTGCCAGCAGCGGCGGGACAGGGCTCAATCAGCCCCAGCATTTT
TRBJ2-6 | - | TRBD1 | TRBV6-1 | CASSDRQGWANVLTF | TGTGCCAGCAGTGATAGACAGGGCTGGGCCAACGTCCTGACTTTC
TRBJ2-7 | - | - | TRBV6-1 | CASSERTISRF | TGTGCCAGCAGTGAAAGGACTATAAGTCGGTTC
TRBJ2-5 | - | TRBD1 | TRBV7-6 | CASSPQTGAETQYF | TGTGCCAGCAGCCCCCAGACAGGGGCAGAGACCCAGTACTTC
TRBJ1-4 | - | - | TRBV15 | CATSRDVRTNEKLFF | TGTGCCACCAGCAGAGATGTGCGAACTAATGAAAAACTGTTTTTT
TRBJ2-7 | - | TRBD2 | TRBV27 | CASTPWGGSSYEQYF | TGTGCCAGCACCCCCTGGGGCGGGAGCTCCTACGAGCAGTACTTC
TRBJ2-7 | - | - | TRBV30 | CAWSKPGGEQYF | TGTGCCTGGAGTAAACCCGGGGGCGAGCAGTACTTC
TRBJ2-3 | - | TRBD1 | TRBV13 | CASSLLGGTGRITDTQYF | TGTGCCAGCAGCTTATTGGGCGGGACAGGGCGAATCACAGATACGCAGTATTTT
TRBJ1-1 | - | TRBD1 | TRBV19 | CASSTRTGWGTEAFF | TGTGCCAGTAGTACCAGGACAGGGTGGGGCACTGAAGCTTTCTTT
TRBJ2-1 | once | TRBD2 | TRBV7-9 | CASSPIGWEGYNEQFF | TGTGCCAGCAGCCCAATAGGGTGGGAGGGGTACAATGAGCAGTTCTTC
TRBJ2-2 | - | - | TRBV27 | CASSPLGASGELFF | TGTGCCAGCTCCCCCCTTGGGGCCAGCGGGGAGCTGTTTTTT
TRBJ2-2 | - | - | TRBV4-1 | CASSQDRSRDTGELFF | TGCGCCAGCAGCCAAGACAGGTCCAGGGACACCGGGGAGCTGTTTTTT
TRBJ1-1 | - | - | TRBV7-6 | CASSSTENTEAFF | TGTGCCAGCAGCTCCACAGAGAACACTGAAGCTTTCTTT
TRBJ2-2 | - | - | TRBV2 | CASSEERVSTGELFF | TGTGCCAGCAGTGAGGAGCGGGTTTCCACCGGGGAGCTGTTTTTT
TRBJ2-7 | - | TRBD1 | TRBV28 | CASSIQTGTLYEQYF | TGTGCCAGCAGTATCCAGACAGGGACCCTCTACGAGCAGTACTTC
TRBJ1-3 | - | - | TRBV7-6 | CASSVGQTGPSSGNTIYF | TGTGCCAGCAGCGTTGGACAGACCGGACCGAGCTCTGGAAACACCATATATTTT
TRBJ2-7 | - | TRBD2 | TRBV5-6 | CASSLVHWTSGSGEQYF | TGTGCCAGCAGCTTGGTTCACTGGACTAGCGGGAGTGGGGAGCAGTACTTC
TRBJ2-1 | - | TRBD1 | TRBV7-8 | CASSLAQIGQGLRYGNEQFF | TGTGCCAGCAGCTTAGCGCAAATAGGACAGGGCCTTCGATATGGCAATGAGCAGTTCTTC
TRBJ2-5 | - | TRBD1 | TRBV19 | CASSTEGQAAGWETQYF | TGTGCCAGTAGTACTGAGGGACAGGCCGCGGGTTGGGAGACCCAGTACTTC
TRBJ2-7 | few | - | TRBV5-8 | CAGGDRRGEQYF | TGTGCCGGGGGGGACAGGAGAGGCGAGCAGTACTTC
TRBJ1-1 | - | - | TRBV5-4 | CASSLPRGGAMNTEAFF | TGTGCCAGCAGCTTGCCCCGAGGGGGGGCAATGAACACTGAAGCTTTCTTT
TRBJ1-5 | - | TRBD1 | TRBV18 | CASSGSGTGGHNQPQHF | TGTGCCAGCTCAGGATCCGGGACAGGGGGCCACAATCAGCCCCAGCATTTT
TRBJ1-6 | - | - | TRBV7-3 | CASSLKGPGGNSPLHF | TGTGCCAGCAGCTTAAAAGGGCCGGGCGGGAATTCACCCCTCCACTTT
TRBJ1-5 | - | TRBD1 | TRBV5-1 | CASSLGTVSNQPQHF | TGCGCCAGCAGCTTAGGGACAGTAAGCAATCAGCCCCAGCATTTT
TRBJ2-3 | - | - | TRBV9 | CASSDNTDTQYF | TGTGCCAGCAGCGACAACACAGATACGCAGTATTTT
TRBJ1-4 | - | TRBD1 | TRBV11-3 | CASSPRTGENEKLFF | TGTGCCAGCAGCCCCAGGACAGGTGAGAATGAAAAACTGTTTTTT
TRBJ2-7 | - | - | TRBV21-1 | CASSRKGALYEQYF | TGTGCCAGCAGCCGGAAGGGGGCATTATACGAGCAGTACTTC
TRBJ2-7 | - | - | TRBV27 | CASSLSGTATYEQYF | TGTGCCAGCAGTTTATCCGGGACTGCAACTTACGAGCAGTACTTC
TRBJ1-2 | few | - | TRBV7-8 | CASSFQVPGGYTF | TGTGCCAGCAGCTTCCAAGTTCCAGGTGGCTACACCTTC
TRBJ2-1 | - | TRBD2 | TRBV28 | CASSPIAGINEQFF | TGTGCCAGCAGTCCGATAGCGGGAATCAATGAGCAGTTCTTC
TRBJ1-2 | few | TRBD1 | TRBV19 | CASRGQGVNYGYTF | TGTGCCAGTAGGGGACAGGGGGTTAACTATGGCTACACCTTC
TRBJ1-4 | - | - | TRBV5-6 | CASSLAQTNEKLFF | TGTGCCAGCAGCTTGGCACAGACTAATGAAAAACTGTTTTTT
TRBJ2-3 | - | - | TRBV19 | CASRARLLATDTQYF | TGTGCCAGTAGGGCCCGACTCCTGGCCACAGATACGCAGTATTTT
TRBJ2-5 | - | - | TRBV6-5 | CASRSGGAETQYF | TGTGCCAGCAGGTCGGGTGGGGCGGAGACCCAGTACTTC
TRBJ1-1 | - | - | TRBV11-2 | CASSSTGPNTEAFF | TGTGCCAGCAGCTCAACAGGGCCGAACACTGAAGCTTTCTTT
TRBJ2-1 | - | - | TRBV7-3 | CASSLGLNYNEQFF | TGTGCCAGCAGCTTAGGACTAAACTACAATGAGCAGTTCTTC
TRBJ1-4 | - | TRBD1 | TRBV28 | CASSSNLQGAFNEKLFF | TGTGCCAGCAGTTCCAACCTACAGGGGGCGTTTAACGAAAAACTGTTTTTT
TRBJ1-2 | - | TRBD1 | TRBV2 | CASSEVLDRDAYGYTF | TGTGCCAGCAGTGAAGTATTGGACAGGGATGCCTATGGCTACACCTTC
TRBJ1-1 | - | TRBD1 | TRBV27 | CASSTRQGGHRTEAFF | TGTGCCAGCAGTACCAGACAGGGTGGCCATCGAACTGAAGCTTTCTTT
TRBJ1-6 | once | - | TRBV27 | CASSFTANSPLHF | TGTGCCAGCAGTTTCACAGCTAATTCACCCCTCCACTTT
TRBJ1-5 | few | TRBD1 | TRBV5-1 | CASSEGTGVNQPQHF | TGCGCCAGCAGCGAGGGGACAGGGGTGAATCAGCCCCAGCATTTT